This is a list of T cell receptor beta chains from one sample in a study of T cell clonotyping in hematopoietic cell transplantation. Clones were read by immunoSEQ multiplex PCR, and TCRdb kept only the in-frame ones, dropping some. Counted here are about 44,000 clones, 85% to 95% occurring once; the ten biggest clones make up roughly 0.82%. The sequenced material came from peripheral blood mononuclear cells. These receptor sequences come from a woman aged 45-65 years in good health. Some clones in this sample may be carry-over from other donors' samples. Both conserved end residues are part of each CDR3. D genes are given only for firm matches. Size tells how often a clone was seen (once, few, many) or the class of an expanded clone, and some rows leave it out.

j_call: TRBJ2-1; d_call: NA; clone_size: NA; v_call: TRBV4-2; cdr3_length: 14; cdr3_nt: TGTGCCAGCAGCCAAGATACCAGGGTTACTGAGCAGTTCTTC; cdr3_aa: CASSQDTRVTEQFF
j_call: TRBJ1-5; d_call: NA; clone_size: NA; v_call: TRBV7-9; cdr3_length: 14; cdr3_nt: TGTGCCAGCAGTCTCGAGGGGGTAGGACAGCCCCAGCATTTT; cdr3_aa: CASSLEGVGQPQHF
j_call: TRBJ2-2; d_call: TRBD1; clone_size: NA; v_call: TRBV27; cdr3_length: 17; cdr3_nt: TGTGCCAGCAGTATGAAGACAGGGGATGGAACTACCGGGGAGCTGTTTTTT; cdr3_aa: CASSMKTGDGTTGELFF
j_call: TRBJ1-4; d_call: NA; clone_size: NA; v_call: TRBV28; cdr3_length: 14; cdr3_nt: TGTGCCAGCAGTTCTGGGCAGGTGCCTGAAAAACTGTTTTTT; cdr3_aa: CASSSGQVPEKLFF
j_call: TRBJ1-2; d_call: NA; clone_size: once; v_call: TRBV13; cdr3_length: 15; cdr3_nt: TGTGCCAGCAGCTTAGGCGTCAGCACTAACTATGGCTACACCTTC; cdr3_aa: CASSLGVSTNYGYTF
j_call: TRBJ1-6; d_call: NA; clone_size: NA; v_call: TRBV30; cdr3_length: 15; cdr3_nt: TGTGCCTGGAAGAACGGGGCAGGGTTTAGATCACCCCTCCACTTT; cdr3_aa: CAWKNGAGFRSPLHF
j_call: TRBJ2-2; d_call: TRBD1; clone_size: NA; v_call: TRBV9; cdr3_length: 17; cdr3_nt: TGTGCCAGCAGCGTGGGGGGACAGGGGGCGCACACCGGGGAGCTGTTTTTT; cdr3_aa: CASSVGGQGAHTGELFF
j_call: TRBJ2-1; d_call: NA; clone_size: NA; v_call: TRBV5-1; cdr3_length: 15; cdr3_nt: TGCGCCAGCAACCTAGGACTGGGCTCCTACAATGAGCAGTTCTTC; cdr3_aa: CASNLGLGSYNEQFF
j_call: TRBJ2-2; d_call: NA; clone_size: NA; v_call: TRBV9; cdr3_length: 18; cdr3_nt: TGTGCCAGCAGCGTATTAGGGGGGCCAACGGAGGGCACCGGGGAGCTGTTTTTT; cdr3_aa: CASSVLGGPTEGTGELFF
j_call: TRBJ2-4; d_call: TRBD1; clone_size: NA; v_call: TRBV6-6; cdr3_length: 13; cdr3_nt: TGTGCCAGCAGTGGACAGGGTATAAACATTCAGTACTTC; cdr3_aa: CASSGQGINIQYF
j_call: TRBJ1-5; d_call: NA; clone_size: NA; v_call: TRBV7-9; cdr3_length: 13; cdr3_nt: TGTGCCAGCAGCTTAGGAACAAATCAGCCCCAGCATTTT; cdr3_aa: CASSLGTNQPQHF
j_call: TRBJ1-1; d_call: NA; clone_size: NA; v_call: TRBV7-2; cdr3_length: 14; cdr3_nt: TGTGCCAGCAAGATAATAGGCGGCTCCACTGAAGCTTTCTTT; cdr3_aa: CASKIIGGSTEAFF
j_call: TRBJ1-2; d_call: NA; clone_size: NA; v_call: TRBV5-5; cdr3_length: 14; cdr3_nt: TGTGCCAGCAGCCCGGGGGCGGGGTACTATGGCTACACCTTC; cdr3_aa: CASSPGAGYYGYTF